These 30 T cell receptor beta chains share one sample of origin, sequenced in a study of cytomegalovirus exposure and HLA in healthy donors. Primers: 60 Vbeta forward and 13 Jbeta reverse. Sequencing used immunoSEQ multiplex PCR; TCRdb keeps in-frame clones, though not all of them. The data hold 200,000 or so clones, with around four fifths observed a single time. Sequenced input: PBMCs. The receptors originated from a woman in her forties or fifties in good health and CMV-seropositive.

The chain is built from TRBV2 and TRBJ1-5; unclear D gene. Germline V lookup: CDR1 SNHLY, CDR2 FYNNEI. CDR3 length equals 13 residues. The ends were cut back, 4 bases at V and 0 bases at J, with 4 bases in the middle. CDR3 loop: CASSADSNQPQHF. The CDR3, as DNA: TGTGCCAGCAGTGCAGATAGCAATCAGCCCCAGCATTTT.

As concerns this clone: Other DNA sequences in this sample translate to the same CDR3. The chain recombines TRBV6-5 with TRBJ1-3, with 7 bases matching TRBD1. CDR1 MNHEY and CDR2 SVGAGI come from the germline V gene. V was pared by 6 bases and J by 1 base, with 3 bases of the junction left unmatched. The CDR3 consists of 14 residues. The DNA of the CDR3 is TGTGCCAGCAGGACAGGGTATTCTGGAAACACCATATATTTT. It encodes CASRTGYSGNTIYF.

The rearrangement joins TRBV4-3 to TRBJ2-3; 11 bases agree with TRBD2. This CDR3 contains 17 residues. Germline V lookup: CDR1 LGHNA, CDR2 YSLEER. The V and J ends lost 0 bases and 3 bases, in that order; junction bases with no gene match: 5. Here the CDR3 reads CASSQDNPSGGTDTQYF. As DNA, the CDR3 is TGCGCCAGCAGCCAAGATAACCCTAGCGGGGGGACAGATACGCAGTATTTT.

The chain has TRBV11-2 and TRBJ2-7, with 9 nucleotides matching TRBD1. J lost 0 bases, V lost 6 bases, and 9 bases had no gene match. The germline V gene has CDR1 SGHAT and CDR2 FQNNGV. CDR3 length: 16 amino acids. This CDR3 reads CASRKPGQGSSYEQYF. The CDR3 nucleotides read TGTGCCAGCAGGAAACCGGGACAGGGTAGCTCCTACGAGCAGTACTTC.

The gene calls are TRBV7-9 and TRBJ2-3; unclear D gene. Germline values: CDR1 SEHNR, CDR2 FQNEAQ (reference sequence). V was pared by 0 bases and J by 1 base, with 8 bases between. The CDR3 sequence is 15 residues long. CDR3 sequence: CASSLALPGTDTQYF. The CDR3 DNA is TGTGCCAGCAGCTTAGCCCTGCCGGGCACAGATACGCAGTATTTT.

The chain is built from TRBV4-1 and TRBJ2-3; 9 nucleotides agree with TRBD2. CDR3 length: 18 residues. V was pared by 1 base and J by 1 base, with 9 bases of the junction left unmatched. Germline lookup yields CDR1 MGHRA and CDR2 YSYEKL. CDR3 bases: TGCGCCAGCAGCCAAGTCCCTGGCGGGGGGGCAGGCACAGATACGCAGTATTTT. Encoded protein: CASSQVPGGGAGTDTQYF.

This clone appeared a few times. The chain has TRBV29-1 and TRBJ2-7; a weak D match, TRBD1 (5 bases). The CDR3 is 13 residues long. Germline V gene lookup returns CDR1 SQVTM and CDR2 ANQGSEA. V gave up 4 bases and J gave up 1 base, with 11 bases separating them. Here the CDR3 DNA reads TGCAGCGTTGGGGGCCCGAAATCCTACGAGCAGTACTTC. Protein product: CSVGGPKSYEQYF.

This clone was detected a few times. The rearrangement links TRBV5-4 to TRBJ1-1, with D perhaps matching TRBD1 (5 bases). The CDR3 has 14 residues. From germline, CDR1 is SGHNT and CDR2 YYREEE (reference sequence). Trimming pared 4 bases from V and 4 bases from J, leaving 14 bases between. The CDR3 DNA reads as TGTGCCAGCAGCCAGACGGGGGTTCGCACTGAAGCTTTCTTT. Its protein product is CASSQTGVRTEAFF.

The V call is TRBV28, the J call TRBJ2-1; weak D call: TRBD2 (6 bases). Trimming shortened V by 3 bases and J by 4 bases, and 13 bases separated the two germline ends. Per the germline V gene, CDR1 is MDHEN and CDR2 is SYDVKM. This CDR3 region has 15 residues. CDR3 residues: CASSFSGGSYNEQFF. CDR3 nucleotides: TGTGCCAGCAGTTTTAGCGGAGGGAGTTACAATGAGCAGTTCTTC.

The chain joins TRBV29-1 to TRBJ1-4, with 9 bases fitting TRBD1. The junction had 10 bases not matched to a gene; V was cut back by 6 bases and J by 8 bases. CDR1 is SQVTM, CDR2 ANQGSEA, per germline. The CDR3 runs to 14 residues. This chain's CDR3 is CSVAPGTGREKLFF. The CDR3 nucleotides read TGCAGCGTCGCCCCCGGGACAGGGAGAGAAAAACTGTTTTTT.

With respect to this clone: This sample includes further DNA sequences coding for the same CDR3. The rearrangement links TRBV28 to TRBJ1-4, with 8 nucleotides matching TRBD1. CDR1 and CDR2 from the germline V gene are MDHEN and SYDVKM. The V segment lost 2 bases and the J segment 8 bases; nucleotides outside the gene matches: 4. The CDR3 has 14 residues. The CDR3 DNA follows: TGTGCCAGCAGTTTAGGACAGGGAGGGGAAAAACTGTTTTTT. Translating gives CASSLGQGGEKLFF.

This clone appeared once. The J gene is TRBJ2-2, the V gene TRBV10-3; TRBD2 matches 12 bases. J lost 3 bases, V lost 6 bases, and 5 bases had no gene match. This CDR3 is built from 16 residues. Germline V gene sequence: CDR1 ENHRY, CDR2 SYGVKD. This chain's CDR3 is CAISRTSGVDTGELFF. As DNA, the CDR3 is TGTGCCATCAGCCGGACTAGCGGGGTGGACACCGGGGAGCTGTTTTTT.

This sequence joins TRBV19 and TRBJ2-2; the match to TRBD2 covers 7 bases. The CDR3 totals 17 residues. J lost 0 bases, V lost 4 bases, and 8 bases had no gene match. CDR1 LNHDA and CDR2 SQIVND come from the germline V gene (reference sequence). In DNA form, the CDR3 reads TGTGCCAGTAGTACCAGACTAGCCCTCACGAACACCGGGGAGCTGTTTTTT. This encodes CASSTRLALTNTGELFF.

The table lists this clone with a count of one. The rearrangement links TRBV2 to TRBJ1-6, with D possibly TRBD1 on 6 matching bases. CDR1 SNHLY and CDR2 FYNNEI come from the germline V gene. The CDR3 is 15 amino acids. The V end lost 6 bases, the J end lost 3 bases, and 12 bases lay between the germline ends. CDR3 sequence: CASRDSENYNSPLHF. The CDR3 DNA reads as TGTGCCAGCAGGGACAGCGAGAACTATAATTCACCCCTCCACTTT.

This chain connects TRBV9 to TRBJ2-5; TRBD1 aligns across 7 bases. The CDR3 runs 15 residues. Trimming took 3 bases from V and 0 from J; bases not matched to a gene: 5. The germline V gene encodes CDR1 SGDLS and CDR2 YYNGEE. This CDR3 reads CASSGSRGYQETQYF. CDR3 nucleotides: TGTGCCAGCAGCGGATCCAGGGGGTACCAAGAGACCCAGTACTTC.

The V call is TRBV9, the J call TRBJ2-1, with 12 bases matching TRBD2. Trimming cost V 2 bases and J 2 bases; bases outside gene matches: 2. The CDR3 runs 16 residues. The V gene's germline CDR1 is SGDLS and CDR2 YYNGEE. The CDR3 nucleotides read TGTGCCAGCAGCGTGACTAGCGGGGGAGCCTACAATGAGCAGTTCTTC. Its translation: CASSVTSGGAYNEQFF.

With regard to this clone: The junction differs from germline at one of its ends, possibly a read error. J is TRBJ2-4 and V is TRBV11-1; 8 nucleotides align to TRBD2. Looked up from germline, CDR1 is SGHAT and CDR2 is FQDESV (reference sequence). There are 16 residues in the CDR3. The CDR3 region is CASSLSPSGLENSQYF. The CDR3 DNA reads TGTGCCAGCAGCTTATCACCTAGCGGGTTAGAAAACAGTCAGTACTTC.

The chain uses TRBV10-3 and TRBJ2-7; 14 bases fit TRBD2. V lost 5 bases to trimming and J lost 1 base; unmatched junction nucleotides: 1. The CDR3 length is 15 residues. The germline V gene encodes CDR1 ENHRY and CDR2 SYGVKD. CDR3 sequence (DNA): TGTGCCATCAGTCGACTAGCGGGAGGGTCCTACGAGCAGTACTTC. This encodes CAISRLAGGSYEQYF.

The rearrangement joins TRBV6-1 to TRBJ2-3; 13 bases fit TRBD2. The germline CDR1 and CDR2 sequences are MNHNS and SASEGT. This CDR3 is built from 14 residues. V lost 6 bases, J lost 6 bases, and 3 bases stayed unmatched. The CDR3 loop is CASRRTSGSDTQYF. The CDR3 DNA follows: TGTGCCAGCAGACGGACTAGCGGGAGCGATACGCAGTATTTT.

CDR3 coding DNA: TGTGCCAGCTCGCCTAACAGGGCTTTTGCTGGAAACACCATATATTTT. This gives the protein CASSPNRAFAGNTIYF. The chain recombines TRBV18 with TRBJ1-3, with D perhaps matching TRBD1 (6 bases). V lost 6 bases to trimming and J lost 2 bases, with 17 bases between them. The CDR3 spans 16 residues. Germline assignment: CDR1 KGHSH and CDR2 LQKENI.

The CDR3 spells CASSEDDSSYEQYF. In DNA form, the CDR3 reads TGTGCCAGCAGTGAAGACGACAGCTCCTACGAGCAGTACTTC. This chain links TRBV2 with TRBJ2-7; tentatively, D is TRBD1 (5 bases). Between the trimmed V and J ends, which lost 1 base and 0 bases, there was a span of 7 bases. This CDR3 spans 14 amino acids. Looked up from germline, CDR1 is SNHLY and CDR2 is FYNNEI.

This clone has only one observation. The chain recombines TRBV19 with TRBJ2-4; 10 bases fit TRBD1. Germline-derived CDR1 and CDR2 are LNHDA and SQIVND (reference sequence). There are 16 residues in the CDR3. Germline trimming cut 5 bases from V and 1 base from J; bases unmatched to any gene: 5. Here the CDR3 reads CASSLTGQGAKNIQYF. DNA for the CDR3: TGTGCCAGTAGTTTAACGGGACAGGGGGCCAAAAACATTCAGTACTTC.

Only one count was recorded for this clone. The chain recombines TRBV19 with TRBJ2-2; D is perhaps TRBD1 (5 bases). This CDR3 is built from 11 residues. Germline V gene lookup returns CDR1 LNHDA and CDR2 SQIVND (reference sequence). CDR3 DNA: TGTGCTTGTAGGGGTACCGGGGAGCTGTTTTTT. Its protein product is CACRGTGELFF.

The CDR3 DNA follows: TGTGCCATCAGGGAGGGCAGGGAAGATACGCAGTATTTT. Its translation: CAIREGREDTQYF. This chain uses TRBV10-3 with TRBJ2-3; possibly TRBD2 for D (6 bases). The ends were cut back, 6 bases at V and 5 bases at J, with 12 bases in the middle. CDR1 is ENHRY and CDR2 is SYGVKD in the germline V gene. CDR3 length: 13 residues.

This sequence joins TRBV5-4 and TRBJ2-5, with TRBD2 matching 8 bases. In germline, CDR1 is SGHNT, CDR2 YYREEE (reference sequence). V lost 3 bases and J lost 5; bases outside the gene matches: 3. The CDR3 is 13 residues long. CDR3 loop: CASSWRGVETQYF. The CDR3 region has the DNA TGTGCCAGCAGCTGGCGGGGGGTGGAGACCCAGTACTTC.

This clone was counted a single time. The CDR3: CASSYYRGRGTDTQYF. CDR3 sequence (DNA): TGTGCCAGCAGTTACTACCGCGGGAGAGGCACAGATACGCAGTATTTT. This chain links TRBV6-6 with TRBJ2-3; 7 bases agree with TRBD2. Germline assignment: CDR1 MNHNY and CDR2 SVGAGI (reference sequence). The J segment lost 1 base and the V segment lost 1 base, leaving 5 bases of the junction unmatched. The CDR3 spans 16 residues.

The chain joins TRBV15 to TRBJ2-5; a possible D gene is TRBD1 (6 bases). The germline gives CDR1 LNHNV, CDR2 YYDKDF (reference sequence). Trimming took 3 bases from V and 5 from J, leaving 16 bases between them. The CDR3 is 15 amino acids. CDR3 sequence (DNA): TGTGCCACCAGCAGCAGTTTACAGGGCGGGGAGACCCAGTACTTC. Translated, it gives CATSSSLQGGETQYF. The full variable domain, rest sourced from reference TRBV15 and TRBJ2-5, is DAMVIQNPRYQVTQFGKPVTLSCSQTLNHNVMYWYQQKSSQAPKLLFHYYDKDFNNEADTPDNFQSRRPNTSFCFLDIRSPGLGDTAMYLCATSSSLQGGETQYFGPGTRLLVL.

The chain has TRBV11-2 and TRBJ1-1, with 8 bases that match TRBD1. The CDR3 consists of 14 residues. Germline assignment: CDR1 SGHAT and CDR2 FQNNGV. V was pared by 5 bases and J by 6 bases, with 8 bases of the junction left unmatched. For the CDR3, the DNA is TGTGCCAGCAGCCCCAGACAGGGGAGAGCTGAAGCTTTCTTT. This translates into CASSPRQGRAEAFF.

This chain links TRBV19 with TRBJ2-1, with TRBD1 as a possible D gene (6 bases). CDR1 and CDR2 (germline): LNHDA, SQIVND (reference sequence). Trimming left V 4 bases short and J 5 bases short, with 24 bases between. The CDR3 is made up of 18 amino acids. As DNA, the CDR3 is TGTGCCAGTAGTACGTTTACGGGGCCTAGCAGGGGACACAATGAGCAGTTCTTC. Residues: CASSTFTGPSRGHNEQFF.

This chain links TRBV15 with TRBJ2-7, with D perhaps TRBD1 (6 bases). The germline V and J ends were trimmed by 0 bases and 3 bases, with 9 bases remaining between them. CDR1 is LNHNV, CDR2 YYDKDF, per germline (reference sequence). The CDR3 has 14 residues. The CDR3 region has the DNA TGTGCCACCAGCAGAGATGAAGGGGGCTACGAGCAGTACTTC. Its protein product is CATSRDEGGYEQYF.